Sequencing of this TCR beta chain was carried out in a study of Ad26.COV2.S vaccination and SARS-CoV-2 variants. On this clone: The antigen is undetermined.

The CDR3 runs 13 residues. Germline assignment: CDR1 LGHDT and CDR2 YNNKEL (reference sequence). Deletions cut 9 bases from V and 1 base from J, with 12 bases between. Noted treatment: over 15 received Ad26.COV2.S at low or high dose, single or two shots; five or six received placebo; per-sample allocation not given. Sampling was done on day 63 after the first vaccine or placebo injection. Only in-frame clones appear in the TCRdb table, and some are missing; sequencing was by immunoSEQ multiplex PCR. Here the sample spans hundreds of thousands of clones, about 90% being singletons. Study conclusions and caveats: The TCR breadth and depth analyses may have understated or missed part of the total T cell responses.

The specimen comprised peripheral blood, sampled in a trial of Ad26.COV2.S vaccine versus placebo. This receptor was obtained from a person aged 18-65 years who received the Ad26.COV2.S COVID-19 vaccine or a placebo. J is TRBJ1-1 and V is TRBV3-1 (or the pseudogene TRBV3-2); D is undetermined. CDR3 residues: CARPTGRNTEAFF. DNA of the CDR3: TGTGCCAGACCGACGGGGAGGAACACTGAAGCTTTCTTT.